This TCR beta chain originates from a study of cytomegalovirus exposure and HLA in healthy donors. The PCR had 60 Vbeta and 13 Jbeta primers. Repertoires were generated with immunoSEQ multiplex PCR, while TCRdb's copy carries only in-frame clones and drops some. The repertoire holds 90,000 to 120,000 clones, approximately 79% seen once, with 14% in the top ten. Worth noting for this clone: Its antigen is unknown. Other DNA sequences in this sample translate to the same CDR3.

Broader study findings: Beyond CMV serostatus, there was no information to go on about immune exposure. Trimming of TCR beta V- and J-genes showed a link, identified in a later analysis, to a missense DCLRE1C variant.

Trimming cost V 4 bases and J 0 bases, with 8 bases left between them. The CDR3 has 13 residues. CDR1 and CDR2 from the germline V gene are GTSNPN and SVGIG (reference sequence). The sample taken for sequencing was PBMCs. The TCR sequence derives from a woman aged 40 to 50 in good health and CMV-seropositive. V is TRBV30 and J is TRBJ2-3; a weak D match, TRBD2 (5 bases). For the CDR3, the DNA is TGTGCCTGGACGGGCGGGAGCACAGATACGCAGTATTTT. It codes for CAWTGGSTDTQYF.